This T cell receptor (beta chain) came from a study of cytomegalovirus exposure and HLA in healthy donors. Overall study results and limits: Some highly shared sequence variants likely arose as a pipeline artifact.

Germline CDR1 reads MNHEY; CDR2 reads SVGAGI. The CDR3 has 12 amino acids. The V gene lost 4 bases and the J gene lost 9 bases, with 12 bases spanning the gap. With respect to this clone: Its antigen is as yet unknown.

The primer mix had 60 Vbeta and 13 Jbeta primers. Profiled with immunoSEQ multiplex PCR; TCRdb holds only in-frame clones, not every one. The sample lists some 140,000 clones, approximately 60% occurring once. The material sequenced was PBMCs. The chain carries TRBV6-5 and TRBJ1-1, with D hard to call. This clonotype originated in a woman aged 40 to 49 in good health and CMV-seronegative. The CDR3 here is CASSSEITQAFF. The CDR3 DNA is TGTGCCAGCAGTTCCGAGATCACCCAAGCTTTCTTT.